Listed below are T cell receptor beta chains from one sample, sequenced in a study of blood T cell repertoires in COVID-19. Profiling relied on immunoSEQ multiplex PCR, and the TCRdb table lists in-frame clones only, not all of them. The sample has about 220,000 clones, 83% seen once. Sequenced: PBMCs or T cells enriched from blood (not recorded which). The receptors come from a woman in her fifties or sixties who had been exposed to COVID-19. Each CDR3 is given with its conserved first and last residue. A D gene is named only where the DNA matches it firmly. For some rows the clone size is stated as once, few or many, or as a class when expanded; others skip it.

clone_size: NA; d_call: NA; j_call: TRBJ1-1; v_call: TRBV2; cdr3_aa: CASSEARGLVKAFF; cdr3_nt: TGTGCCAGCAGTGAAGCCCGGGGGTTAGTTAAAGCTTTCTTT
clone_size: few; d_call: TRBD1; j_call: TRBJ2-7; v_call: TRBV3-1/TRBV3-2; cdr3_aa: CASSQTAGTGGHEQYF; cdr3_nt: TGTGCCAGCAGCCAAACTGCGGGGACAGGGGGCCACGAGCAGTACTTC
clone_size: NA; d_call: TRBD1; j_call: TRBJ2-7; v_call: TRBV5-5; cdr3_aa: CASSLEDRTPEQYF; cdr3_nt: TGTGCCAGCAGCTTGGAGGACAGGACCCCAGAGCAGTACTTC
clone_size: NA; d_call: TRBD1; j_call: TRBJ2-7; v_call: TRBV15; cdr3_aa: CATSRVLGQGVYEQYF; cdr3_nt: TGTGCCACCAGCAGAGTTTTGGGACAGGGGGTCTACGAGCAGTACTTC
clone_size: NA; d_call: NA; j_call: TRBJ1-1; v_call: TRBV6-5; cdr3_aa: CASSYDYRVLGAFF; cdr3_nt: TGTGCCAGCAGTTACGATTACAGGGTACTAGGGGCTTTCTTT
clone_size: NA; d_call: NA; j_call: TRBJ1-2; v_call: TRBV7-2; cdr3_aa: CASSLVRDVNYGYTF; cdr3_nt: TGTGCCAGCAGCTTAGTGCGGGATGTGAACTATGGCTACACCTTC
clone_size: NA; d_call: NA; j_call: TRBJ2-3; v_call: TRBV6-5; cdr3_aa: CASSYSSSDTQYF; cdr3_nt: TGTGCCAGCAGTTATAGTAGCTCAGATACGCAGTATTTT
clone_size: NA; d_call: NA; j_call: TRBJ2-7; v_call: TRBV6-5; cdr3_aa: CASGAGARSSYEQYF; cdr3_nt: TGTGCCAGTGGTGCGGGGGCTCGGAGCTCCTACGAGCAGTACTTC
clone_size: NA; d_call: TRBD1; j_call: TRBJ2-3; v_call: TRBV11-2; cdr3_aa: CASSFSRDREPRGQYF; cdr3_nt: TGTGCCAGCAGCTTTTCCCGGGACAGGGAGCCCAGGGGGCAGTATTTT
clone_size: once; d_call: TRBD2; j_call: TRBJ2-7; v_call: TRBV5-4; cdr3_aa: CASSRNLAGGPYEQYF; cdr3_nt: TGTGCCAGCAGCCGGAATTTAGCGGGGGGGCCGTACGAGCAGTACTTC
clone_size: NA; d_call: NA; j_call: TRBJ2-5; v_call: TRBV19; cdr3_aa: CASSPGRSGGKETQYF; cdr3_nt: TGTGCCAGTAGCCCGGGACGGTCAGGAGGGAAAGAGACCCAGTACTTC
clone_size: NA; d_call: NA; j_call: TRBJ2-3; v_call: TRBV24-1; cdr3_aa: CATSAPGALVDTQYF; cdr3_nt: TGTGCCACCAGTGCCCCAGGGGCCCTGGTGGATACGCAGTATTTT
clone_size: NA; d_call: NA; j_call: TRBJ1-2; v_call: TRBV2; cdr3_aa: CASTSSPTGPEGYTF; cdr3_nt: TGTGCCAGCACCTCTAGCCCCACAGGGCCGGAGGGCTACACCTTC
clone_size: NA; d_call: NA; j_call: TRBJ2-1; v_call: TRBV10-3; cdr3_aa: CAISDPVGGPRKGQFF; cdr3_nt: TGTGCCATCAGTGACCCCGTTGGGGGCCCCAGGAAGGGGCAGTTCTTC
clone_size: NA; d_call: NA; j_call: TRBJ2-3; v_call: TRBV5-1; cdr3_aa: CASSLEGVWTDTQYF; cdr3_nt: TGCGCCAGCAGCTTGGAGGGGGTTTGGACAGATACGCAGTATTTT
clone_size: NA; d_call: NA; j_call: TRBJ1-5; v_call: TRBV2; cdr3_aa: CASSTGSGSQPQHF; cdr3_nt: TGTGCCAGCAGTACTGGGTCAGGGTCCCAGCCCCAGCATTTT
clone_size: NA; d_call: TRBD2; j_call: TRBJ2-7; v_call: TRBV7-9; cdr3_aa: CASSLSGRDEQYF; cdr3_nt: TGTGCCAGCAGCTTATCAGGGAGGGACGAGCAGTACTTC
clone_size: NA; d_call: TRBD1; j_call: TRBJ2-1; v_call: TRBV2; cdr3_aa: CASRVRGQGNNEQFF; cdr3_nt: TGTGCCAGCAGAGTGCGCGGACAGGGGAACAATGAGCAGTTCTTC
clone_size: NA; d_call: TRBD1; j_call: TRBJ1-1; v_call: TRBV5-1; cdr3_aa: CASSAPGTGGARDTEAFF; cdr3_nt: TGCGCCAGCAGCGCTCCCGGGACAGGGGGCGCCCGGGACACTGAAGCTTTCTTT
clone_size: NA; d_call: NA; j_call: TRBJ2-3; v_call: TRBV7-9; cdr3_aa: CASRPPPGVGTDTQYF; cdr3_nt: TGTGCCAGCAGACCTCCCCCGGGGGTGGGCACAGATACGCAGTATTTT
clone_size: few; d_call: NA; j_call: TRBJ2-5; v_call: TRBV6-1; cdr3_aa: CASSDSAQETQYF; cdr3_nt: TGTGCCAGCAGTGACAGCGCTCAAGAGACCCAGTACTTC
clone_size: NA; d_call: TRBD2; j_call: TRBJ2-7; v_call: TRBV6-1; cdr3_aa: CASSEGTSGAHEQYF; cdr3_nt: TGTGCCAGCAGTGAAGGGACTAGCGGGGCCCACGAGCAGTACTTC
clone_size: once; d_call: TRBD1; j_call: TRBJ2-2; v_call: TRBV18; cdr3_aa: CASSPLGQRDTGELFF; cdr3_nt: TGTGCCAGCTCACCGTTGGGACAGAGGGACACCGGGGAGCTGTTTTTT
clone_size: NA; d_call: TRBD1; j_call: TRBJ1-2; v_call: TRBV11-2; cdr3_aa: CASSADRDRTRWYTF; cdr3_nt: TGTGCCAGCAGCGCTGACCGGGACAGGACCCGGTGGTACACCTTC
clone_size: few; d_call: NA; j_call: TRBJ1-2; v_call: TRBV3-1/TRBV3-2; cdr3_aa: CASSPRRGPPNYGYTF; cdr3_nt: TGTGCCAGCAGCCCCCGAAGGGGTCCTCCTAACTATGGCTACACCTTC
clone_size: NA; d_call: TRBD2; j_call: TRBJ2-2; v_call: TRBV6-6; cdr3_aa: CASGLAGGNTGELFF; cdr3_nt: TGTGCCAGCGGCCTAGCGGGGGGTAACACCGGGGAGCTGTTTTTT
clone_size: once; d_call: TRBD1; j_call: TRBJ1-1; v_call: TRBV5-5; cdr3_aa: CASSTLGAGGNTEAFF; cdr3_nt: TGTGCCAGCAGCACTTTGGGGGCAGGGGGGAACACTGAAGCTTTCTTT
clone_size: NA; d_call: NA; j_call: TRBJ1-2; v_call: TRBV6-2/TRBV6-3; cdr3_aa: CASSSRGSGNYGYTF; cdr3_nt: TGTGCCAGCAGTTCCCGGGGGAGTGGGAACTATGGCTACACCTTC
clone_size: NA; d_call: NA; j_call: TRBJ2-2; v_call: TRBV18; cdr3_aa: CASSLKNTGELFF; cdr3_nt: TGTGCCAGCTCACTCAAAAACACCGGGGAGCTGTTTTTT
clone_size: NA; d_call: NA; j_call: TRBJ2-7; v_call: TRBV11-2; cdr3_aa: CASSLGGDNYEQYF; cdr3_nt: TGTGCCAGCAGCTTAGGGGGAGACAACTACGAGCAGTACTTC
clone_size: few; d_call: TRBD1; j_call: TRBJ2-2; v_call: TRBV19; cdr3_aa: CASSIDGTGVVTGELFF; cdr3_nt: TGTGCCAGTAGTATAGATGGGACAGGGGTTGTCACCGGGGAGCTGTTTTTT
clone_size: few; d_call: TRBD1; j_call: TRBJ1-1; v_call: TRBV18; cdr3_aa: CASSLTGTGATMNTEAFF; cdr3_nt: TGTGCCAGCTCACTAACCGGGACAGGGGCTACCATGAACACTGAAGCTTTCTTT
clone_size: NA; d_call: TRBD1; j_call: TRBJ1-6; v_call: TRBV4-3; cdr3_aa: CASSQRDRDNSPLHF; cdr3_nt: TGCGCCAGCAGCCAGAGGGACAGGGATAATTCACCCCTCCACTTT
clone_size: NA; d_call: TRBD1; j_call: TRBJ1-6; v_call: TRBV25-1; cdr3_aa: CASSGLRPGQGKNSPLHF; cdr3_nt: TGTGCCAGCAGTGGCCTCCGACCGGGACAGGGGAAAAATTCACCCCTCCACTTT
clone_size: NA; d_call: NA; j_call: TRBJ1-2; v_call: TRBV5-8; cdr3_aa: CASSLLGAGANYGYTF; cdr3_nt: TGTGCCAGCAGCTTGCTAGGTGCAGGGGCTAACTATGGCTACACCTTC
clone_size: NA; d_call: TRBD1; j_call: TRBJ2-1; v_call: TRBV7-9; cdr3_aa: CASSLSGTGAFNEQFF; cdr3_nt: TGTGCCAGCAGCTTATCCGGGACAGGGGCCTTCAATGAGCAGTTCTTC
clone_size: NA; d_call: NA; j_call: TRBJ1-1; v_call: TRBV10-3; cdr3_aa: CAIKKRGDPEAFF; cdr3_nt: TGTGCCATCAAAAAACGGGGGGATCCTGAAGCTTTCTTT
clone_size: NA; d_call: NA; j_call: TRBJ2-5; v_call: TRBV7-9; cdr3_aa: CASSKQGLFGETQYF; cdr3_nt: TGTGCCAGCAGCAAACAGGGTCTTTTCGGAGAGACCCAGTACTTC
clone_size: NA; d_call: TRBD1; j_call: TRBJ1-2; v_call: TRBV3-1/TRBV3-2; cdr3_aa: CASSSGTVVSLYGYTF; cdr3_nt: TGTGCCAGCAGCTCCGGGACAGTGGTATCCCTCTATGGCTACACCTTC
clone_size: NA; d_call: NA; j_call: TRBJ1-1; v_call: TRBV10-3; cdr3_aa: CAIRGGSTEAFF; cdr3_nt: TGTGCCATCCGCGGAGGGAGCACTGAAGCTTTCTTT
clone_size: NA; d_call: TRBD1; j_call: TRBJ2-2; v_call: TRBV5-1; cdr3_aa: CASSRDRGYTGELFF; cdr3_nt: TGCGCCAGCTCCCGGGACAGGGGCTACACCGGGGAGCTGTTTTTT
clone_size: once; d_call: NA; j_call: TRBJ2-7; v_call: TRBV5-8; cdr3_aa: CASSPGSISWDYEQYF; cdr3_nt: TGTGCCAGCAGCCCAGGGTCGATAAGTTGGGACTACGAGCAGTACTTC
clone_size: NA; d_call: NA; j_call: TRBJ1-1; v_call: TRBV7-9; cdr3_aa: CASTSSHGGRAFF; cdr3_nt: TGTGCCAGCACCTCCTCGCACGGGGGTAGGGCTTTCTTT
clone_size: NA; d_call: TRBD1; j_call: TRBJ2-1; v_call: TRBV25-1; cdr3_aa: CASRRRGPGPDEQFF; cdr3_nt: TGTGCCAGCAGAAGAAGGGGGCCGGGGCCAGATGAGCAGTTCTTC
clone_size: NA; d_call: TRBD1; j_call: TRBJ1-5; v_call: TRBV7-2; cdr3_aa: CASSLGQGNQPQHF; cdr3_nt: TGTGCCAGCAGCTTGGGACAGGGGAATCAGCCCCAGCATTTT
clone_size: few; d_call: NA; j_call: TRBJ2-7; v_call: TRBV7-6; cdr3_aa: CASSLATAPQYEQYF; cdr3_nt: TGTGCCAGCAGCTTAGCAACAGCCCCTCAATACGAGCAGTACTTC
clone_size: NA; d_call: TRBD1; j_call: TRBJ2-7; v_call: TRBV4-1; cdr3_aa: CASSQEDRGPYEQYF; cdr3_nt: TGCGCCAGCAGCCAAGAAGACAGGGGGCCGTACGAGCAGTACTTC
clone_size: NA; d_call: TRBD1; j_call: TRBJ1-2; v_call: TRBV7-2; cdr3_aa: CASSWTGTGVGYTF; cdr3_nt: TGTGCCAGCAGCTGGACCGGGACAGGTGTCGGCTACACCTTC
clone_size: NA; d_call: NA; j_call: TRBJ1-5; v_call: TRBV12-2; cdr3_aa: CASRLAKGGPWSNQPQHF; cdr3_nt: TGTGCAAGTCGCTTAGCGAAGGGGGGGCCGTGGAGCAATCAGCCCCAGCATTTT
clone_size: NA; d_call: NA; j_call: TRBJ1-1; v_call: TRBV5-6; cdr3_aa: CASSRLGSGMNTEAFF; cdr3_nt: TGTGCCAGCAGCCGTTTGGGCTCAGGGATGAACACTGAAGCTTTCTTT
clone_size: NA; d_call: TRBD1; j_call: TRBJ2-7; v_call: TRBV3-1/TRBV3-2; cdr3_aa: CASSQWDRKSEQYF; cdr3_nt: TGTGCCAGCAGCCAATGGGACAGGAAGTCCGAGCAGTACTTC
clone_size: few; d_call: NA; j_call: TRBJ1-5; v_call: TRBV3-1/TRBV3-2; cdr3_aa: CASSQGGDQPQHF; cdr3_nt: TGTGCCAGCAGCCAGGGGGGGGATCAGCCCCAGCATTTT